This TCR beta chain was identified in a study of T cells in Graves' hyperthyroidism and ophthalmopathy. Background on the study: It was at initial diagnosis, before any treatment, that peripheral blood was collected.

This clonotype was counted ten times or more. Germline CDR1 SGHRS, CDR2 YFSETQ. V gave up 4 bases and J gave up 7 bases; unmatched junction bases: 22. This CDR3 contains 18 residues. Amplification of TCR beta CDR3 regions was performed using RNA transcripts as template. HTBI primers drove first-round RT-PCR of the TCR CDR3. One entry per CDR3 protein results from TCRdb running MiXCR on the multiplex PCR reads. The sample includes roughly 650,000 distinct CDR3 sequences, approximately 15% of them seen just once. The study based diagnoses on clinical symptoms, serum thyroxine and TRAb, thyroid ultrasound and orbital computed tomography. The source of the PBMCs was approximately 9.5 ml of fresh peripheral blood.

The sequencing sample was made of blood. The TCR was taken from a middle-aged woman with Graves' ophthalmopathy. The V gene is TRBV5-1, the J gene TRBJ2-5; 7 positions agree with TRBD1. The CDR3 DNA reads TGCGCCAGCAGCCTCGGGACAGCCCCGGCGGGTTCGGCGCGGACCCAGTACTTC. It codes for CASSLGTAPAGSARTQYF.